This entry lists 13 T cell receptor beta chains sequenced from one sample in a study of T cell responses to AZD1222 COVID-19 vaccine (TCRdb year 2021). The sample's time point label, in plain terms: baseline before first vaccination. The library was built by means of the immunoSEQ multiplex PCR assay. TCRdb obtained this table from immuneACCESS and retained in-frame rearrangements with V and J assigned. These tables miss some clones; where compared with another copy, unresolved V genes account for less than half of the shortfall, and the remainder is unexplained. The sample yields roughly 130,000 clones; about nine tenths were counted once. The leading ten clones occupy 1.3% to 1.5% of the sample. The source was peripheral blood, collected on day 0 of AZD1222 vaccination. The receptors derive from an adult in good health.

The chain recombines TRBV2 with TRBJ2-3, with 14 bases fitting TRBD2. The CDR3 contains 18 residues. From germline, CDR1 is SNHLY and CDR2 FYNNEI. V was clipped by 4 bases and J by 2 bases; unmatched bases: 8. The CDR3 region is CASSVPGLAGAPTDTQYF. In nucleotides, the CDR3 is TGTGCCAGCAGTGTCCCGGGACTAGCGGGGGCCCCCACAGATACGCAGTATTTT.

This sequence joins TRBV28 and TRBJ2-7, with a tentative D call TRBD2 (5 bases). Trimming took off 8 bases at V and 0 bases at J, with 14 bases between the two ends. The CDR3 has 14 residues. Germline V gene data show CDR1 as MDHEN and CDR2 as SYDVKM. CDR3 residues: CASEPPGFSYEQYF. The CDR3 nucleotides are TGTGCCAGCGAACCTCCGGGATTCTCCTACGAGCAGTACTTC.

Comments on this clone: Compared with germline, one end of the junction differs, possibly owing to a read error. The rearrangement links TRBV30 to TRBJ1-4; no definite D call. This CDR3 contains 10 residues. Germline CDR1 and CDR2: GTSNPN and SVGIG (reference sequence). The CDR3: CAWKNGKLFF. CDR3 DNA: TGTGCCTGGAAAAATGGAAAACTGTTTTTT.

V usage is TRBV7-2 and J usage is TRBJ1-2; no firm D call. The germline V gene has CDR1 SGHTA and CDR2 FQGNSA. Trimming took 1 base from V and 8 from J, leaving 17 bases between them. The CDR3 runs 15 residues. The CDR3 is CASSLDSARYMGYTF. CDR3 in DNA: TGTGCCAGCAGCTTAGATTCAGCACGCTATATGGGCTACACCTTC.

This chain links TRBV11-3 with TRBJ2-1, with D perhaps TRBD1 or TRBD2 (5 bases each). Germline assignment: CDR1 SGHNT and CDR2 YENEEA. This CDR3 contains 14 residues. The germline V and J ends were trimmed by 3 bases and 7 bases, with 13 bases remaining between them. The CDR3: CASSFPGTPNEQFF. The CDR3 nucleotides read TGTGCCAGCAGCTTCCCAGGGACGCCGAATGAGCAGTTCTTC.

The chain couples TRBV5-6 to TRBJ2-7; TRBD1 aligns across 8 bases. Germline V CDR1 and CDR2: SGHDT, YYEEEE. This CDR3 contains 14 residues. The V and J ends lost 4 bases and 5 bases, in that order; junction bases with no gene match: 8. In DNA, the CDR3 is TGTGCCAGCAGCCCAGGGGGCCCTGAGGACGAGCAGTACTTC. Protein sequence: CASSPGGPEDEQYF.

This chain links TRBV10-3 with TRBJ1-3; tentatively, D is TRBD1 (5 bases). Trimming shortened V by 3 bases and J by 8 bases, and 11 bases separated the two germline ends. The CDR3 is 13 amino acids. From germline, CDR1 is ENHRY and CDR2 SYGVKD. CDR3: CAISDSSRDTIYF. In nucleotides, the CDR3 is TGTGCCATCAGTGACTCGTCCAGGGACACCATATATTTT.

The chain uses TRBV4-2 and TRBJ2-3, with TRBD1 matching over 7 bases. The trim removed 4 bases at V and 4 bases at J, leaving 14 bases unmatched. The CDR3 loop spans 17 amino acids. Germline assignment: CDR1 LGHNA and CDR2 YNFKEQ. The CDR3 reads CASSPRGRGRGPDTQYF. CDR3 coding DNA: TGTGCCAGCAGCCCAAGGGGAAGGGGGCGCGGGCCAGATACGCAGTATTTT.

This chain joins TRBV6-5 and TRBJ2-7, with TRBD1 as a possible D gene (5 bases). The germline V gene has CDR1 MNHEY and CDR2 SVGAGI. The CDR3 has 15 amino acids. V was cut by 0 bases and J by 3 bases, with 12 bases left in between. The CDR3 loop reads CASSYSPRASYEQYF. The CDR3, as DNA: TGTGCCAGCAGTTACTCGCCCAGGGCGAGCTACGAGCAGTACTTC.

CDR3 sequence: CASSLSLAGDRRETQYF. CDR3 sequence (DNA): TGTGCCAGCAGCTTGTCTCTAGCGGGGGACCGACGAGAGACCCAGTACTTC. This sequence joins TRBV5-8 and TRBJ2-5; 10 nucleotides line up with TRBD2. Germline V gene lookup returns CDR1 SGHTS and CDR2 YDEGEE. This CDR3 comprises 17 residues. The J segment lost 4 bases and the V segment lost 1 base, leaving 10 bases of the junction unmatched.

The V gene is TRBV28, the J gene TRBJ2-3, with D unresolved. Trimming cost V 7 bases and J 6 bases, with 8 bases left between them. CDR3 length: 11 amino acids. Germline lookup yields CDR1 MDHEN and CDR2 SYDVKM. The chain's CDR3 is CASNQIDTQYF. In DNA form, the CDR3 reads TGTGCCAGCAACCAGATCGATACGCAGTATTTT. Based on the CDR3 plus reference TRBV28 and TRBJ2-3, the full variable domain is DVKVTQSSRYLVKRTGEKVFLECVQDMDHENMFWYRQDPGLGLRLIYFSYDVKMKEKGDIPEGYSVSREKKERFSLILESASTNQTSMYLCASNQIDTQYFGPGTRLTVL.

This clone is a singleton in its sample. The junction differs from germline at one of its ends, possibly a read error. The CDR3 loop is CASSPRFSSHEQYF. CDR3 in DNA: TGTGCCAGCTCACCACGTTTCAGCTCCCACGAGCAGTACTTC. The chain employs TRBV18 and TRBJ2-7; no reliable D call. Germline V gene sequence: CDR1 KGHSH, CDR2 LQKENI. CDR3 size: 14 residues.

Here the CDR3 reads CASSGLPGQVRETQYF. CDR3 sequence (DNA): TGTGCCAGCAGTGGCTTACCGGGACAGGTTCGCGAGACCCAGTACTTC. J is TRBJ2-5 and V is TRBV6-1, with 8 positions matching TRBD1. The V gene's germline CDR1 is MNHNS and CDR2 SASEGT. J was trimmed by 5 bases and V by 4 bases; bases with no gene match: 12. The CDR3 covers 16 residues.